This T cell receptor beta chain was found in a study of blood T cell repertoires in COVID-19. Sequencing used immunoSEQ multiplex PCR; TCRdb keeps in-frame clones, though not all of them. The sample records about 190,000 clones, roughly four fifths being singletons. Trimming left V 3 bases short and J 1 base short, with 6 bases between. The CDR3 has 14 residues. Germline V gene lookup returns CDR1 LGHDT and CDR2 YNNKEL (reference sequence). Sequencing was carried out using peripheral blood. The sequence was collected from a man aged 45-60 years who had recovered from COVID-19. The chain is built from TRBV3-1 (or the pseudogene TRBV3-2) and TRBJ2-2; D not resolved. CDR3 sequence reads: CASSHGGNTGELFF. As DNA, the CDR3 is TGTGCCAGCAGCCATGGCGGGAACACCGGGGAGCTGTTTTTT.